The 13 T cell receptor beta chains given below trace back to one sample, sequenced in a study of response to subunit inactivated influenza vaccine. TCRdb reanalysed the RT-PCR reads using MiXCR and keeps one entry per CDR3 protein. The table shows some 800,000 distinct CDR3 sequences, with 21% occurring only once. The input for sequencing was PBMCs from blood, taken around 5 days after vaccination. These receptors were obtained from a man between 50 and 59 years old who received an inactivated influenza vaccine.

The chain links TRBV27 to TRBJ2-2, with TRBD2 identical over 8 bases. The CDR3 extends over 14 amino acids. Trimming cost V 6 bases and J 6 bases; bases outside gene matches: 6. Germline CDR1 is MNHEY and CDR2 is SMNVEV (reference sequence). The CDR3 DNA reads as TGTGCCAGCAGGGGACTAGATCGACCCGGGGAGCTGTTTTTT. Residues: CASRGLDRPGELFF.

This clonotype has a handful of counts. The V gene is TRBV3-1, the J gene TRBJ2-1, with D hard to call. This CDR3 comprises 15 residues. Germline CDR1 is LGHDT and CDR2 is YNNKEL (reference sequence). V shed 1 base and J shed 4 bases, with 11 bases lying between them. Written as DNA, the CDR3 is TGTGCCAGCAGCCAAGTTTTTGTAGATTACAATGAGCAGTTCTTC. Encoded protein: CASSQVFVDYNEQFF.

This clonotype has more than one count but fewer than ten. The rearrangement joins TRBV28 to TRBJ2-3; D could derive from TRBD1 or TRBD2 (5 bases each). Germline CDR1 and CDR2: MDHEN and SYDVKM. The length of the CDR3 is 16 residues. Trimming stripped 5 bases from V and 2 bases from J, with 17 bases between. For the CDR3, the DNA is TGTGCCAGCAGTCTTACCACGGGACGGTCCACAGATACGCAGTATTTT. It codes for CASSLTTGRSTDTQYF. Using reference TRBV28 and TRBJ2-3 for the parts outside the CDR3, the full variable domain is DVKVTQSSRYLVKRTGEKVFLECVQDMDHENMFWYRQDPGLGLRLIYFSYDVKMKEKGDIPEGYSVSREKKERFSLILESASTNQTSMYLCASSLTTGRSTDTQYFGPGTRLTVL.

This chain joins TRBV9 and TRBJ2-1; 7 nucleotides line up with TRBD2. With V trimmed by 4 bases and J by 0 bases, 10 bases remained unmatched. The CDR3 is 17 residues long. Germline V gives CDR1 SGDLS, CDR2 YYNGEE. As DNA, the CDR3 is TGTGCCAGCAGCCCGACGATGGGGGGGGTCTCCTACAATGAGCAGTTCTTC. It yields the protein CASSPTMGGVSYNEQFF.

The chain employs TRBV5-1 and TRBJ1-1; no clear D gene. The CDR3 is 13 amino acids. Trimming took 4 bases from V and 1 from J, leaving 8 bases between them. Germline loops: CDR1 SGHRS, CDR2 YFSETQ. This CDR3 reads CASSRTQNTEAFF. CDR3 DNA: TGCGCCAGCAGCCGAACACAGAACACTGAAGCTTTCTTT.

The chain combines TRBV11-1 with TRBJ2-6; no reliable D call. The germline V and J ends were trimmed by 3 bases and 2 bases, with 23 bases remaining between them. The germline V gene has CDR1 SGHAT and CDR2 FQDESV (reference sequence). CDR3 length: 20 amino acids. CDR3 nucleotide sequence: TGTGCCAGCAGCTTCATGGGAACCTCCTCCAAAGGGACTGGGGCCAACGTCCTGACTTTC. Encoded protein: CASSFMGTSSKGTGANVLTF.

This chain joins TRBV5-1 and TRBJ1-6; tentative D call: TRBD1 (5 bases). The CDR3 contains 17 residues. CDR1 and CDR2 from the germline V gene are SGHRS and YFSETQ. V lost 4 bases to trimming and J lost 6 bases, with 20 bases between them. The CDR3 DNA follows: TGCGCCAGCAGCATTGGGTCCAGCAGGGCAAGTAATTCACCCCTCCACTTT. Residues: CASSIGSSRASNSPLHF.

This chain links TRBV7-8 with TRBJ2-7; no clear D gene. CDR1 and CDR2 (germline): SGHVS, FQNEAQ. Trimming shortened V by 0 bases and J by 0 bases, and 15 bases separated the two germline ends. The CDR3 loop spans 17 amino acids. CDR3 loop: CASSLAQGRSSSYEQYF. The CDR3 DNA is TGTGCCAGCAGCTTAGCCCAAGGGCGGTCCAGCTCCTACGAGCAGTACTTC.

CDR3 coding DNA: TGTGCCAGCAGTGAGAGTTCGGGAAGGGCCAAAAACATTCAGTACTTC. Protein: CASSESSGRAKNIQYF. This chain connects TRBV2 to TRBJ2-4; the D gene is possibly TRBD2 (5 bases). The germline V and J ends were trimmed by 3 bases and 1 base, with 13 bases remaining between them. Germline CDR1 is SNHLY and CDR2 is FYNNEI. This CDR3 comprises 16 residues.

CDR3 nucleotides: TGCGCCAGCAGCTTGGGGGGGGGGCAGGCGAACAATGAGCAGTTCTTC. Its translation is CASSLGGGQANNEQFF. The chain carries TRBV5-1 and TRBJ2-1; D might be TRBD2 (7 bases). Germline CDR1 and CDR2: SGHRS and YFSETQ. Trimming removed 0 bases from V and 5 bases from J, with 15 bases in between. The CDR3 is 16 amino acids.

The V and J genes are TRBV5-1 and TRBJ2-1; 16 nucleotides line up with TRBD2. Germline V gene sequence: CDR1 SGHRS, CDR2 YFSETQ. The J segment lost 9 bases and the V segment lost 4 bases, leaving 7 bases of the junction unmatched. This CDR3 has 16 amino acids. CDR3 in DNA: TGCGCCAGCAGCGAACCTGGGACTAGCGGGAGGGGTGAGCAGTTCTTC. Its protein is CASSEPGTSGRGEQFF.

Only a few counts were recorded for this clonotype. This rearrangement joins TRBV5-5 to TRBJ2-3; D not resolved. CDR1 SGHKS and CDR2 YYEKEE come from the germline V gene (reference sequence). Trimming stripped 2 bases from V and 0 bases from J, with 13 bases between. CDR3 length: 16 amino acids. CDR3 DNA sequence: TGTGCCAGCAGCTTCACGGACCGGGCTAGCACAGATACGCAGTATTTT. It encodes CASSFTDRASTDTQYF.

The rearrangement uses TRBV12-3 or TRBV12-4 and TRBJ2-1; D possibly corresponds to TRBD2 (6 bases). V was trimmed by 10 bases and J by 1 base, leaving 14 bases between them. The CDR3 is made up of 14 amino acids. The CDR3 region has the DNA TGTGCCACCCAGAACGCGGGGTCCTACAATGAGCAGTTCTTC. Translating gives CATQNAGSYNEQFF.